The rows below give T cell receptor beta chains drawn from one sample of a study. Each CDR3 protein is one row after TCRdb ran MiXCR on the RT-PCR reads. The sample holds about 680,000 distinct CDR3 sequences, 14% seen once. The source material was memory CD4+ T cells from blood. These receptor sequences come from a female donor in good health, serving as a healthy control. The CDR3 runs from the conserved cysteine through the conserved F or W. A D gene is named only where the DNA matches it firmly. The listing skips clone size in some rows; elsewhere it reads once, few, many or a size class.

v_gene: TRBV7-2; j_gene: TRBJ2-7; d_gene: NA; abundance: few; CDR3aa: CASSPQGFPTYEQYF; CDR3nt: TGTGCCAGCAGCCCCCAGGGATTCCCTACCTACGAGCAGTACTTC
v_gene: TRBV10-1; j_gene: TRBJ2-3; d_gene: NA; abundance: many; CDR3aa: CASSESQARTDTQYF; CDR3nt: TGCGCCAGCAGTGAGTCCCAGGCCCGCACAGATACGCAGTATTTT
v_gene: TRBV5-1; j_gene: TRBJ2-5; d_gene: NA; abundance: NA; CDR3aa: CASSSPPQETQYF; CDR3nt: TGCGCCAGCAGCTCTCCACCCCAAGAGACCCAGTACTTC
v_gene: TRBV2; j_gene: TRBJ1-1; d_gene: NA; abundance: NA; CDR3aa: CASSEEGGAFF; CDR3nt: TGTGCCAGCAGTGAAGAGGGTGGCGCTTTCTTT
v_gene: TRBV10-3; j_gene: TRBJ1-1; d_gene: NA; abundance: once; CDR3aa: CATKYTGANRPNTEAFF; CDR3nt: TGTGCCACCAAATATACCGGGGCCAACCGCCCGAACACTGAAGCTTTCTTT
v_gene: TRBV6-5; j_gene: TRBJ2-7; d_gene: TRBD2; abundance: many; CDR3aa: CASRKLAGAYEQYF; CDR3nt: TGTGCCAGCAGAAAACTAGCGGGAGCGTACGAGCAGTACTTC
v_gene: TRBV5-1; j_gene: TRBJ2-1; d_gene: NA; abundance: few; CDR3aa: CASSLVGGQRSNNEQFF; CDR3nt: TGCGCCAGCAGCTTGGTGGGAGGACAACGATCCAACAATGAGCAGTTCTTC
v_gene: TRBV2; j_gene: TRBJ1-2; d_gene: TRBD1; abundance: NA; CDR3aa: CASSKSGGSGYTF; CDR3nt: TGTGCCAGCAGTAAATCAGGGGGCTCTGGCTACACCTTC
v_gene: TRBV20-1; j_gene: TRBJ2-5; d_gene: TRBD2; abundance: many; CDR3aa: CSARDGSGRGETQYF; CDR3nt: TGCAGTGCTAGAGATGGTAGCGGGAGGGGAGAGACCCAGTACTTC
v_gene: TRBV7-2; j_gene: TRBJ2-5; d_gene: NA; abundance: few; CDR3aa: CASSLLGDPRGETQYF; CDR3nt: TGTGCCAGCAGCTTATTAGGCGACCCCAGGGGCGAGACCCAGTACTTC
v_gene: TRBV7-9; j_gene: TRBJ1-1; d_gene: NA; abundance: few; CDR3aa: CASRRLWGRPNTEAFF; CDR3nt: TGTGCCAGCAGACGACTATGGGGCAGGCCGAACACTGAAGCTTTCTTT
v_gene: TRBV4-3; j_gene: TRBJ2-1; d_gene: NA; abundance: many; CDR3aa: CASSQEGAGDEQFF; CDR3nt: TGCGCCAGCAGCCAAGAAGGGGCTGGGGATGAGCAGTTCTTC
v_gene: TRBV6-2/TRBV6-3; j_gene: TRBJ2-7; d_gene: NA; abundance: many; CDR3aa: CASSYSSAHEQYF; CDR3nt: TGTGCCAGCAGTTACTCTTCAGCCCACGAGCAGTACTTC
v_gene: TRBV7-2; j_gene: TRBJ2-2; d_gene: NA; abundance: few; CDR3aa: CASSRITGPGELFF; CDR3nt: TGTGCCAGCAGCCGAATTACAGGGCCCGGGGAGCTGTTTTTT
v_gene: TRBV9; j_gene: TRBJ1-3; d_gene: NA; abundance: NA; CDR3aa: CASSFGTLGGSGNTIYF; CDR3nt: TGTGCCAGCAGCTTCGGAACCTTAGGTGGCTCTGGAAACACCATATATTTT
v_gene: TRBV6-1; j_gene: TRBJ2-5; d_gene: NA; abundance: NA; CDR3aa: CASSDAPQETQYF; CDR3nt: TGTGCCAGCAGTGATGCCCCCCAAGAGACCCAGTACTTC
v_gene: TRBV7-8; j_gene: TRBJ1-1; d_gene: NA; abundance: NA; CDR3aa: CASSSLSTSNTEAFF; CDR3nt: TGTGCCAGCAGCTCCTTATCGACGAGTAACACTGAAGCTTTCTTT
v_gene: TRBV6-1; j_gene: TRBJ2-1; d_gene: TRBD1; abundance: NA; CDR3aa: CASSEAQGATDEQFF; CDR3nt: TGTGCCAGCAGTGAAGCTCAGGGGGCGACTGATGAGCAGTTCTTC
v_gene: TRBV9; j_gene: TRBJ1-3; d_gene: NA; abundance: NA; CDR3aa: CASSLRAGISGNTIYF; CDR3nt: TGTGCCAGCAGCCTAAGGGCGGGGATCTCTGGAAACACCATATATTTT
v_gene: TRBV27; j_gene: TRBJ2-7; d_gene: NA; abundance: many; CDR3aa: CASSLHLSTRYEQYF; CDR3nt: TGTGCCAGCAGTTTACACCTGTCTACCCGCTACGAGCAGTACTTC
v_gene: TRBV19; j_gene: TRBJ2-2; d_gene: TRBD2; abundance: NA; CDR3aa: CASSIGLAGNTGELFF; CDR3nt: TGTGCCAGTAGTATCGGGCTAGCGGGAAACACCGGGGAGCTGTTTTTT
v_gene: TRBV12-3/TRBV12-4; j_gene: TRBJ1-1; d_gene: NA; abundance: NA; CDR3aa: CASSSTHSLEAFF; CDR3nt: TGTGCCAGCAGTTCGACCCACTCCCTTGAAGCTTTCTTT
v_gene: TRBV6-5; j_gene: TRBJ2-3; d_gene: NA; abundance: many; CDR3aa: CASRNTHSSTDTQYF; CDR3nt: TGTGCCAGCAGAAATACCCATTCTAGCACAGATACGCAGTATTTT
v_gene: TRBV5-1; j_gene: TRBJ2-7; d_gene: TRBD2; abundance: NA; CDR3aa: CASSSRLAGGSSYEQYF; CDR3nt: TGCGCCAGCAGCTCAAGACTAGCGGGAGGGAGCTCCTACGAGCAGTACTTC
v_gene: TRBV6-5; j_gene: TRBJ2-4; d_gene: TRBD1; abundance: NA; CDR3aa: CASSSPGQGSNIQYF; CDR3nt: TGTGCCAGCAGTTCACCGGGACAGGGGTCAAACATTCAGTACTTC
v_gene: TRBV7-6; j_gene: TRBJ1-2; d_gene: NA; abundance: many; CDR3aa: CASSSDLGSYTF; CDR3nt: TGTGCCAGCAGCTCCGACCTGGGGAGCTACACCTTC
v_gene: TRBV24-1; j_gene: TRBJ2-7; d_gene: TRBD2; abundance: many; CDR3aa: CATSDPGGANEQYF; CDR3nt: TGTGCCACCAGTGATCCGGGGGGGGCGAACGAGCAGTACTTC
v_gene: TRBV7-9; j_gene: TRBJ2-5; d_gene: NA; abundance: NA; CDR3aa: CASSSRRSPQGETQYF; CDR3nt: TGTGCCAGCAGCTCCAGGAGGTCCCCTCAGGGAGAGACCCAGTACTTC
v_gene: TRBV12-3/TRBV12-4; j_gene: TRBJ2-3; d_gene: TRBD2; abundance: few; CDR3aa: CASRIAGGPDTQYF; CDR3nt: TGTGCCAGCAGAATAGCGGGAGGGCCAGATACGCAGTATTTT
v_gene: TRBV3-1; j_gene: TRBJ1-2; d_gene: TRBD1; abundance: few; CDR3aa: CASSQPGTAYGYTF; CDR3nt: TGTGCCAGCAGCCAACCCGGGACAGCCTATGGCTACACCTTC
v_gene: TRBV7-8; j_gene: TRBJ1-6; d_gene: NA; abundance: NA; CDR3aa: CASSLVVHSPLHF; CDR3nt: TGTGCCAGCAGCTTAGTGGTTCATTCACCCCTCCACTTT
v_gene: TRBV28; j_gene: TRBJ2-5; d_gene: TRBD1; abundance: NA; CDR3aa: CASFSQGETQYF; CDR3nt: TGTGCCAGCTTTTCACAGGGGGAGACCCAGTACTTC
v_gene: TRBV4-1; j_gene: TRBJ1-4; d_gene: NA; abundance: many; CDR3aa: CASSQKARSSTNEKLFF; CDR3nt: TGCGCCAGCAGCCAAAAGGCAAGGAGTTCAACTAATGAAAAACTGTTTTTT
v_gene: TRBV11-1; j_gene: TRBJ2-6; d_gene: TRBD2; abundance: NA; CDR3aa: CASSRLAGNSGANVLTF; CDR3nt: TGTGCCAGCTCACGGCTAGCGGGCAACTCTGGGGCCAACGTCCTGACTTTC
v_gene: TRBV7-9; j_gene: TRBJ1-4; d_gene: TRBD1; abundance: few; CDR3aa: CASSLDGTGFEKLFF; CDR3nt: TGTGCCAGCAGCTTAGACGGGACAGGGTTCGAAAAACTGTTTTTT
v_gene: TRBV10-3; j_gene: TRBJ2-1; d_gene: TRBD2; abundance: many; CDR3aa: CAIRPSGRNEQFF; CDR3nt: TGTGCCATCAGACCTAGCGGGAGGAATGAGCAGTTCTTC
v_gene: TRBV6-2/TRBV6-3; j_gene: TRBJ1-1; d_gene: NA; abundance: many; CDR3aa: CASSYVSGAPMNTEAFF; CDR3nt: TGTGCCAGCAGTTACGTTTCCGGGGCACCCATGAACACTGAAGCTTTCTTT
v_gene: TRBV6-5; j_gene: TRBJ1-1; d_gene: NA; abundance: many; CDR3aa: CASSYSTGKPDTEAFF; CDR3nt: TGTGCCAGCAGTTACTCGACGGGGAAGCCAGACACTGAAGCTTTCTTT
v_gene: TRBV7-3; j_gene: TRBJ2-5; d_gene: TRBD1; abundance: many; CDR3aa: CASSPTGYQETQYF; CDR3nt: TGTGCCAGCAGCCCGACAGGGTACCAAGAGACCCAGTACTTC
v_gene: TRBV5-1; j_gene: TRBJ2-1; d_gene: TRBD2; abundance: few; CDR3aa: CASSALAGGEGEQFF; CDR3nt: TGCGCCAGCAGCGCACTAGCGGGAGGTGAGGGCGAGCAGTTCTTC
v_gene: TRBV6-1; j_gene: TRBJ2-1; d_gene: TRBD2; abundance: NA; CDR3aa: CASSEAPSGRYNEQFF; CDR3nt: TGTGCCAGCAGTGAAGCCCCTAGCGGGAGGTACAATGAGCAGTTCTTC
v_gene: TRBV20-1; j_gene: TRBJ2-5; d_gene: NA; abundance: NA; CDR3aa: CSARAEGQHQETQYF; CDR3nt: TGCAGTGCTAGGGCCGAAGGACAGCATCAAGAGACCCAGTACTTC
v_gene: TRBV7-8; j_gene: TRBJ2-3; d_gene: NA; abundance: few; CDR3aa: CASSSRGGLTDTQYF; CDR3nt: TGTGCCAGCAGCTCGCGTGGGGGGCTCACAGATACGCAGTATTTT
v_gene: TRBV20-1; j_gene: TRBJ2-5; d_gene: TRBD1; abundance: many; CDR3aa: CSSQGGQETQYF; CDR3nt: TGCAGCTCACAGGGGGGACAAGAGACCCAGTACTTC
v_gene: TRBV29-1; j_gene: TRBJ1-1; d_gene: NA; abundance: many; CDR3aa: CSVDRGRGGSEAFF; CDR3nt: TGCAGCGTTGACAGGGGTCGGGGAGGGTCTGAAGCTTTCTTT